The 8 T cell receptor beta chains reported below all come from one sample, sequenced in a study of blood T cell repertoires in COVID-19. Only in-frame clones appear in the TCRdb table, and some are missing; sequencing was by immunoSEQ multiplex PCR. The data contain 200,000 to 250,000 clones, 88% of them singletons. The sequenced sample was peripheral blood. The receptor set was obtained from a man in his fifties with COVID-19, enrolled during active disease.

DNA of the CDR3: TGTGCCAGCAGACCCGATCTACCCTATGGCTACACCTTC. This encodes CASRPDLPYGYTF. This chain joins TRBV7-9 and TRBJ1-2; D gene ambiguous. The CDR3 has 13 amino acids. Trimming cost V 6 bases and J 4 bases, with 12 bases left between them. Germline CDR1 and CDR2: SEHNR and FQNEAQ (reference sequence).

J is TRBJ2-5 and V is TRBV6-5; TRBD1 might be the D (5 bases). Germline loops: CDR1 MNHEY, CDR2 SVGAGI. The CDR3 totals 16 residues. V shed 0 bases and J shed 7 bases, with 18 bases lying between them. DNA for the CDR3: TGTGCCAGCAGTTACTCCAACAGGCCAATGTCGGGGACCCAGTACTTC. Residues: CASSYSNRPMSGTQYF.

The CDR3 loop reads CASSISPGLNTGELFF. In DNA, the CDR3 is TGTGCCAGTAGTATTTCTCCAGGATTGAACACCGGGGAGCTGTTTTTT. This sequence joins TRBV19 and TRBJ2-2, with D hard to call. Germline CDR1 reads LNHDA; CDR2 reads SQIVND (reference sequence). This CDR3 has 16 amino acids. The V and J ends lost 3 bases and 1 base respectively, with 12 bases between them.

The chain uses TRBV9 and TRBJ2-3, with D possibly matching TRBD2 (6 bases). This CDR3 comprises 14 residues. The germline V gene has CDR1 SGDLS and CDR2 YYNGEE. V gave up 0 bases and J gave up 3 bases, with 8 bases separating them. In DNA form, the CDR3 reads TGTGCCAGCAGCGTAGAGACTAGAACAGATACGCAGTATTTT. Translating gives CASSVETRTDTQYF.

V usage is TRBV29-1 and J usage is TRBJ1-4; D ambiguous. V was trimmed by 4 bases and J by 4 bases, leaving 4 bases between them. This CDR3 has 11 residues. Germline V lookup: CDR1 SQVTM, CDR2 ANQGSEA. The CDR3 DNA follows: TGCAGCGTTGTCCTTAATGAAAAACTGTTTTTT. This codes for CSVVLNEKLFF.

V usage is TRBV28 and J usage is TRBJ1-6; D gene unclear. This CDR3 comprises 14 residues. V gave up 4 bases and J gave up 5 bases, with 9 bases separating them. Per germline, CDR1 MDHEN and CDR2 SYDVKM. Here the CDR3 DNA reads TGTGCCAGCAGTTCCGGCGGAGATAATTCACCCCTCCACTTT. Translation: CASSSGGDNSPLHF.

CDR3 bases: TGTGCCAGCAGCAAACCGGGACAGGAGCTTCAAGAGACCCAGTACTTC. Amino acids: CASSKPGQELQETQYF. The chain employs TRBV5-4 and TRBJ2-5, with 8 bases aligning to TRBD1. The CDR3 has 16 residues. The ends lost 4 bases at V and 2 bases at J; junction bases unmatched: 10. Germline CDR1 is SGHNT and CDR2 is YYREEE (reference sequence).

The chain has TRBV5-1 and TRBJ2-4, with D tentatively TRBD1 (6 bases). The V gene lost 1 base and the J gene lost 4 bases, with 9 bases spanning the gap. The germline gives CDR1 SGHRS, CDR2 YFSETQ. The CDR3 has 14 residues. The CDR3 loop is CASSLTGHKNIQYF. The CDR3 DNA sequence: TGCGCCAGCAGCTTGACAGGGCATAAAAACATTCAGTACTTC.